The 19 T cell receptor beta chains listed next were all sequenced from one sample in a study of shared clonotypes between healthy human individuals. Generated by immunoSEQ multiplex PCR, the TCRdb table keeps only in-frame clones and is missing some. The data contain 1,500,000 or so clones, approximately 96% of them seen just once; the ten biggest clones take up more than 0.9%. Specimen: naive CD4+ T cells sorted from blood. Subset denoted: CD45RA+ positively selected. These receptors all come from a young man in good health.

This chain's CDR3 is CASSLARQNTEAFF. The CDR3 DNA sequence: TGTGCCAGCAGCCTCGCACGGCAAAACACTGAAGCTTTCTTT. The chain links TRBV28 to TRBJ1-1; D ambiguous. Germline V gene data show CDR1 as MDHEN and CDR2 as SYDVKM. This CDR3 spans 14 amino acids. V was pared by 6 bases and J by 2 bases, with 13 bases between.

V gene TRBV5-1 combines with J gene TRBJ2-5; D not resolved. The CDR3 length is 14 residues. Trimming took off 4 bases at V and 0 bases at J, with 10 bases between the two ends. The germline V gene has CDR1 SGHRS and CDR2 YFSETQ. The CDR3 sequence: CASSPLVDQETQYF. CDR3 bases: TGCGCCAGCAGCCCCTTAGTCGACCAAGAGACCCAGTACTTC.

The rearrangement joins TRBV6-1 to TRBJ2-2; 13 bases line up with TRBD2. Trimming cost V 2 bases and J 0 bases; bases outside gene matches: 3. CDR3 length equals 18 residues. Germline CDR1 reads MNHNS; CDR2 reads SASEGT. The CDR3 coding sequence is TGTGCCAGCAGTGAAATTGGACTAGCGGGAGCGAACACCGGGGAGCTGTTTTTT. Protein product: CASSEIGLAGANTGELFF.

On this clone: This specimen includes other DNA sequences encoding the same CDR3. V gene TRBV7-9 combines with J gene TRBJ2-5; D is unresolved. V was shortened by 3 bases and J by 5 bases, with 10 bases between the two germline ends. Looked up from germline, CDR1 is SEHNR and CDR2 is FQNEAQ (reference sequence). The CDR3 spans 13 residues. CDR3 sequence (DNA): TGTGCCAGCAGCTTCGGGCGTGCGGAGACCCAGTACTTC. Residues: CASSFGRAETQYF.

The chain recombines TRBV7-2 with TRBJ2-7, with D tentatively TRBD2 (6 bases). Germline V CDR1 and CDR2: SGHTA, FQGNSA. This CDR3 has 15 residues. With 6 bases removed from V and 1 base from J, the gap between germline ends came to 16 bases. The CDR3 sequence is CASRPRLAGSYEQYF. The DNA for the CDR3 is TGTGCCAGCAGACCGAGACTGGCGGGGTCCTACGAGCAGTACTTC.

This CDR3 reads CASSFNREDYTF. CDR3 in DNA: TGTGCCAGCAGCTTTAATAGGGAGGACTACACCTTC. The chain is built from TRBV5-4 and TRBJ1-2, with D uncertain. The CDR3 totals 12 residues. V lost 2 bases to trimming and J lost 10 bases, with 12 bases between them. Germline V gene sequence: CDR1 SGHNT, CDR2 YYREEE (reference sequence).

The rearrangement links TRBV4-1 to TRBJ1-2; the D is unclear. Trimming cost V 0 bases and J 2 bases, with 7 bases left between them. The germline gives CDR1 MGHRA, CDR2 YSYEKL. The CDR3 extends over 14 amino acids. The CDR3 region has the DNA TGCGCCAGCAGCCAAGATAGGGAGAACTATGGCTACACCTTC. Translating gives CASSQDRENYGYTF.

On this clone: The sample contains more than one DNA sequence encoding this CDR3. The CDR3 nucleotides read TGTGCCAGCAGTCCCGGGACAGGATATCAGCCCCAGCATTTT. It translates to CASSPGTGYQPQHF. The chain joins TRBV28 to TRBJ1-5; TRBD1 matches at 8 bases. J lost 5 bases, V lost 5 bases, and 5 bases had no gene match. The CDR3 sequence is 14 residues long. Germline-derived CDR1 and CDR2 are MDHEN and SYDVKM.

J is TRBJ2-5 and V is TRBV7-2, with D possibly being TRBD1 or TRBD2 (6 bases each). V was cut by 5 bases and J by 4 bases, with 20 bases left in between. The CDR3 loop spans 16 amino acids. Per germline, CDR1 SGHTA and CDR2 FQGNSA. The DNA for the CDR3 is TGTGCCAGCAGCCCTTATAGTGGAGGGGGAGGAGAGACCCAGTACTTC. Its protein product is CASSPYSGGGGETQYF.

This clone was seen once. The J gene is TRBJ1-4, the V gene TRBV19; 7 bases agree with TRBD1. The CDR3 is made up of 14 amino acids. The germline gives CDR1 LNHDA, CDR2 SQIVND (reference sequence). Trimming at V came to 7 bases and at J to 0 bases, leaving 2 bases not matched to a gene. DNA for the CDR3: TGTGCCAGTAATACAGGGGCAACTAATGAAAAACTGTTTTTT. Translation gives CASNTGATNEKLFF.

The J gene is TRBJ2-3, the V gene TRBV15; D is possibly TRBD1 or TRBD2 (6 bases each). The V gene's germline CDR1 is LNHNV and CDR2 YYDKDF (reference sequence). Trimming shortened V by 3 bases and J by 5 bases, and 30 bases separated the two germline ends. The CDR3 loop spans 20 amino acids. CDR3 sequence reads: CATSRGRTDKGRESEDTQYF. The CDR3, as DNA: TGTGCCACCAGCAGGGGGAGGACAGATAAGGGTCGGGAGAGTGAAGATACGCAGTATTTT.

V gene TRBV7-9 combines with J gene TRBJ2-1, with 16 bases aligning to TRBD2. The CDR3 loop spans 18 amino acids. Germline V gene data show CDR1 as SEHNR and CDR2 as FQNEAQ (reference sequence). Trimming at V came to 4 bases and at J to 3 bases, leaving 6 bases not matched to a gene. Written as DNA, the CDR3 is TGTGCCAGCAGCTCAGGGACTAGCGGGAGGGCCAACTACAATGAGCAGTTCTTC. This translates into CASSSGTSGRANYNEQFF.

This chain links TRBV9 with TRBJ2-1; D is tentatively TRBD1 or TRBD2 (5 bases each). Germline V lookup: CDR1 SGDLS, CDR2 YYNGEE. The germline V and J ends were trimmed by 0 bases and 5 bases, with 21 bases remaining between them. The CDR3 consists of 18 residues. The chain's CDR3 is CASSVGIGTAGPNNEQFF. The CDR3 DNA sequence: TGTGCCAGCAGCGTAGGGATTGGGACGGCTGGGCCGAACAATGAGCAGTTCTTC. Combining the CDR3 with reference TRBV9 and TRBJ2-1 gives the whole variable domain DSGVTQTPKHLITATGQRVTLRCSPRSGDLSVYWYQQSLDQGLQFLIQYYNGEERAKGNILERFSAQQFPDLHSELNLSSLELGDSALYFCASSVGIGTAGPNNEQFFGPGTRLTVL.

This clone came up a few times. The chain joins TRBV27 to TRBJ1-3; D remains unclear. This CDR3 comprises 16 residues. Trimming stripped 2 bases from V and 4 bases from J, with 15 bases between. In germline, CDR1 is MNHEY, CDR2 SMNVEV (reference sequence). Written as DNA, the CDR3 is TGTGCCAGCAGTTTACGGGCTCACGGGCTCGGAAACACCATATATTTT. This encodes CASSLRAHGLGNTIYF.

The V and J genes are TRBV2 and TRBJ2-7; maybe TRBD2 (5 bases). V was clipped by 6 bases and J by 7 bases, with 13 bases between them. The CDR3 covers 12 residues. Germline-derived CDR1 and CDR2 are SNHLY and FYNNEI. The CDR3 DNA follows: TGTGCCAGCAGCGAGACCGGGGAGGAGCAGTACTTC. It yields the protein CASSETGEEQYF. The entire variable domain, with the rest obtained from reference TRBV2 and TRBJ2-7, is as follows: EPEVTQTPSHQVTQMGQEVILRCVPISNHLYFYWYRQILGQKVEFLVSFYNNEISEKSEIFDDQFSVERPDGSNFTLKIRSTKLEDSAMYFCASSETGEEQYFGPGTRLTVT.

This clone was detected once. The V call is TRBV4-1, the J call TRBJ2-1, with no clear D. V lost 2 bases, J lost 8 bases, and 13 bases lay in between. Germline-derived CDR1 and CDR2 are MGHRA and YSYEKL. The CDR3 runs to 14 residues. Here the CDR3 DNA reads TGCGCCAGCAGCCAAAGCGACTCCCGTCATGAGCAGTTCTTC. Translated: CASSQSDSRHEQFF.

The V call is TRBV18, the J call TRBJ1-2; the match to TRBD1 covers 9 bases. Germline assignment: CDR1 KGHSH and CDR2 LQKENI. Losses at the gene ends were 1 base for V and 8 bases for J; bases not matched to a gene: 8. The CDR3 sequence is 15 residues long. The CDR3, as DNA: TGTGCCAGCTCACCACTGTCGGGACAGGGTGTAGGCTACACCTTC. Residues: CASSPLSGQGVGYTF.

The V gene is TRBV28, the J gene TRBJ2-7; D might be TRBD2 (5 bases). Germline values: CDR1 MDHEN, CDR2 SYDVKM. V was shortened by 4 bases and J by 0 bases, with 16 bases between the two germline ends. The CDR3 has 16 residues. The CDR3 DNA follows: TGTGCCAGCAGTTCAATGGACGGGAAAAGCTCCTACGAGCAGTACTTC. Encoded protein: CASSSMDGKSSYEQYF.

This clone was found a few times. This chain uses TRBV29-1 with TRBJ2-1; D might be TRBD2 (6 bases). CDR1 is SQVTM and CDR2 is ANQGSEA in the germline V gene. Trimming left V 0 bases short and J 9 bases short, with 9 bases between. The CDR3 extends over 12 amino acids. The CDR3 nucleotides read TGCAGCGTTGAAGAACTGGGAGGTGAGCAGTTCTTC. Translating it yields CSVEELGGEQFF.